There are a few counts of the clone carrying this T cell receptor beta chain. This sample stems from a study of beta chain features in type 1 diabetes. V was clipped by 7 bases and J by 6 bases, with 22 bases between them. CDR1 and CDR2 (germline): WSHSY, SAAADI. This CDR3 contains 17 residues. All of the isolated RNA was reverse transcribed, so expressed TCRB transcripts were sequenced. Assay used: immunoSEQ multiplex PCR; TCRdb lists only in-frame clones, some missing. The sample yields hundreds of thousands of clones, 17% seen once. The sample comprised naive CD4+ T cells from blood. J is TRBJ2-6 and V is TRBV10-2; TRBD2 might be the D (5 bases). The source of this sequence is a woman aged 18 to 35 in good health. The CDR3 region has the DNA TGCGCCAGCACCCGTGCCCACGGCGGGTCCGCGGCCAACGTCCTGACTTTC. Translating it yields CASTRAHGGSAANVLTF.